These T cell receptor beta chains were read from a single sample in a study of coeliac disease. TCRdb keeps only in-frame clones here, not all; method: immunoSEQ multiplex PCR. The repertoire holds just over 1,500 clones, around 64% seen once, with roughly a quarter in the top ten. The specimen sequenced was intraepithelial lymphocytes from the gut. These receptors were taken from a woman between 50 and 59 years old with celiac disease on a gluten-free diet. The CDR3 runs from the conserved cysteine through the conserved F or W. Each record gives: clone size, J gene, D gene, V gene, CDR3 DNA, CDR3 protein. A D gene is named only where the DNA matches it firmly. Clone size, where shown, is once, few, many, or a class for clones that have expanded.

clone size: .; J gene: TRBJ2-2; D gene: .; V gene: TRBV29-1; CDR3 DNA: TGCAGCGTTGGAGACACCGGGGAGCTGTTTTTT; CDR3 protein: CSVGDTGELFF
clone size: few; J gene: TRBJ1-1; D gene: .; V gene: TRBV28; CDR3 DNA: TGTGCCAGCAGCTTTACCGTTCTAATCACTGAAGCTTTCTTT; CDR3 protein: CASSFTVLITEAFF
clone size: .; J gene: TRBJ1-1; D gene: .; V gene: TRBV7-6; CDR3 DNA: TGTGCCAGCAGCTCCGGGGGGCATGAAGCTTTCTTT; CDR3 protein: CASSSGGHEAFF
clone size: .; J gene: TRBJ1-4; D gene: TRBD1; V gene: TRBV28; CDR3 DNA: TGTGCCAGCAGTGGAGGGGGCACAACTAATGAAAAACTGTTTTTT; CDR3 protein: CASSGGGTTNEKLFF
clone size: .; J gene: TRBJ2-4; D gene: .; V gene: TRBV27; CDR3 DNA: TGTGCCAGCAGTTTATCTTCTGCAGTAGCCAAAAACATTCAGTACTTC; CDR3 protein: CASSLSSAVAKNIQYF
clone size: .; J gene: TRBJ2-2; D gene: .; V gene: TRBV7-6; CDR3 DNA: TGTGCCAGCAGCCCCATATGGGGGGTCTGGGACACCGGGGAGCTGTTTTTT; CDR3 protein: CASSPIWGVWDTGELFF
clone size: few; J gene: TRBJ2-4; D gene: .; V gene: TRBV19; CDR3 DNA: TGTGCCAGTAGTATAGGGACAGTCAAAAAGCGGTACTTC; CDR3 protein: CASSIGTVKKRYF
clone size: .; J gene: TRBJ2-7; D gene: .; V gene: TRBV10-1; CDR3 DNA: TGCGCCAGCAGTGAGCAGGTAGACGGTCGGCAGTACTTC; CDR3 protein: CASSEQVDGRQYF
clone size: .; J gene: TRBJ2-1; D gene: TRBD1; V gene: TRBV27; CDR3 DNA: TGTGCCAGCAGTTTATTGCCGGGACAGGGTTACAATGAGCAGTTCTTC; CDR3 protein: CASSLLPGQGYNEQFF
clone size: .; J gene: TRBJ2-7; D gene: .; V gene: TRBV5-3; CDR3 DNA: TGTGCCAGCAGCTTGGACAGTCTGACCTCCGAGCAGTACTTC; CDR3 protein: CASSLDSLTSEQYF
clone size: .; J gene: TRBJ1-2; D gene: .; V gene: TRBV7-9; CDR3 DNA: TGTGCCAGCAGCTTATGGTCCGGGGTCAGCGGCTACACCTTC; CDR3 protein: CASSLWSGVSGYTF
clone size: .; J gene: TRBJ2-7; D gene: .; V gene: TRBV7-6; CDR3 DNA: TGTGCCAGCAGCTTAGGAATCGGGACAAACTACGAGCAGTACTTC; CDR3 protein: CASSLGIGTNYEQYF
clone size: .; J gene: TRBJ1-5; D gene: .; V gene: TRBV7-2; CDR3 DNA: TGTGCCAGCAGCTTAGACAGGGTTCAGCCCCAGCATTTT; CDR3 protein: CASSLDRVQPQHF
clone size: .; J gene: TRBJ1-1; D gene: TRBD1; V gene: TRBV30; CDR3 DNA: TGTGCCTGGGGACAGGACACCAACACTGAAGCTTTCTTT; CDR3 protein: CAWGQDTNTEAFF
clone size: .; J gene: TRBJ2-7; D gene: TRBD2; V gene: TRBV27; CDR3 DNA: TGTGCCAGCAGTTTATGGGAGGGCGAGCAGTACTTC; CDR3 protein: CASSLWEGEQYF
clone size: .; J gene: TRBJ2-5; D gene: TRBD1; V gene: TRBV18; CDR3 DNA: TGTGCCAGCTCACCCTCTCGGGACAGGGCTTGGGCCCAGTACTTC; CDR3 protein: CASSPSRDRAWAQYF
clone size: .; J gene: TRBJ2-3; D gene: TRBD2; V gene: TRBV9; CDR3 DNA: TGTGCCAGCAGCTCACAAAGGACTAGCGGGGGCATCACAGATACGCAGTATTTT; CDR3 protein: CASSSQRTSGGITDTQYF
clone size: .; J gene: TRBJ2-2; D gene: TRBD2; V gene: TRBV7-3; CDR3 DNA: TGTGCCAGCAGCTTCCTAGCGGGGGGAAGCACCGGGGAGCTGTTTTTT; CDR3 protein: CASSFLAGGSTGELFF